This T cell receptor (beta chain) derives from a study of OX40 agonist ivuxolimab in advanced cancers. Whole-study context: It was permissible to have had prior anti-PD-1, anti-PD-L1 or anti-CTLA-4 therapy, and more than 30% had some.

TCRdb's table, derived via immunoSEQ multiplex PCR, lists solely in-frame clones and lacks some. Of tens of thousands of clones in the sample, roughly four fifths were seen once. V was pared by 1 base and J by 0 bases, with 10 bases between. CDR3 length equals 16 residues. CDR1 is MDHEN and CDR2 is SYDVKM in the germline V gene. The sequence derives from an adult with an advanced solid tumor such as melanoma, head and neck, liver or kidney cancer. The chain links TRBV28 to TRBJ1-5; the D is unclear. The source material was CD4+ or CD8+ T cells sorted from blood, sampled in a trial of the OX40 agonist ivuxolimab. The CDR3 DNA reads as TGTGCCAGCAGTTTATATGGCCGGGGTAGCAATCAGCCCCAGCATTTT. It specifies CASSLYGRGSNQPQHF.